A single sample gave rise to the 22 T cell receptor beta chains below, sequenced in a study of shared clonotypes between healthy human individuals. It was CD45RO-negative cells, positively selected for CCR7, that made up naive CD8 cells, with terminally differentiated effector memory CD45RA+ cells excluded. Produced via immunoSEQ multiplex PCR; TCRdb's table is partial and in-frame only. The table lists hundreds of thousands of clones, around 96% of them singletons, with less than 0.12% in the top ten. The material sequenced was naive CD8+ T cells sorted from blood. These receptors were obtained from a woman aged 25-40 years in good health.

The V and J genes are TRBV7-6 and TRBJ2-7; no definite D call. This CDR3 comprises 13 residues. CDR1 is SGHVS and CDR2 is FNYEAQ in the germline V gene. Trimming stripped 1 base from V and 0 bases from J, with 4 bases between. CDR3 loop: CASSLEVSYEQYF. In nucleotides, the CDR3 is TGTGCCAGCAGCTTAGAGGTCTCCTACGAGCAGTACTTC.

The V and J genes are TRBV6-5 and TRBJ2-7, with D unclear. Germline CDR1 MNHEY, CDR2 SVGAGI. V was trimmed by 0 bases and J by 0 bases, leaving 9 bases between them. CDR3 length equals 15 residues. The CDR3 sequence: CASSYSTYTSYEQYF. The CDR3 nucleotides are TGTGCCAGCAGTTACTCGACTTACACCTCCTACGAGCAGTACTTC.

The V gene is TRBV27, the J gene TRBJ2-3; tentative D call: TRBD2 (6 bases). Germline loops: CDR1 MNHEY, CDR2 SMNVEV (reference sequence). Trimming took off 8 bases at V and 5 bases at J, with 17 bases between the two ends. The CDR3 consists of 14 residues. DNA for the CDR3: TGTGCCAGCCAAACGGCGGGAATGGTAGATACGCAGTATTTT. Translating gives CASQTAGMVDTQYF.

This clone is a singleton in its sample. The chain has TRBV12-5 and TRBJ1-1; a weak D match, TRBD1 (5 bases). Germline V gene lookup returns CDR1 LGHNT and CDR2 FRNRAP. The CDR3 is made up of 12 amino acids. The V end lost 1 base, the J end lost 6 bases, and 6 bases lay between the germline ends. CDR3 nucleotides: TGTGCTAGTGGTTTGGGGGGGGCTGAAGCTTTCTTT. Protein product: CASGLGGAEAFF.

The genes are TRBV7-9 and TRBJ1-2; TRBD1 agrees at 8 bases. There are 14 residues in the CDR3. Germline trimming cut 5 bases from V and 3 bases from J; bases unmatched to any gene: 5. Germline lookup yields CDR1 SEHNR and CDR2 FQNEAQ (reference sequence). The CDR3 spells CASSKRTGYYGYTF. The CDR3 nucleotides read TGTGCCAGCAGCAAAAGGACAGGGTACTATGGCTACACCTTC.

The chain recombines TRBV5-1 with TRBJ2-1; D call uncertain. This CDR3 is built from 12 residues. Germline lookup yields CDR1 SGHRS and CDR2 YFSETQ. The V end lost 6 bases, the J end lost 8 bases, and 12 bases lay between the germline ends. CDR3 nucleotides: TGCGCCAGCATTTCTATCGGCGATGAGCAGTTCTTC. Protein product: CASISIGDEQFF. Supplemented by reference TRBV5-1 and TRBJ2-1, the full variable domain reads KAGVTQTPRYLIKTRGQQVTLSCSPISGHRSVSWYQQTPGQGLQFLFEYFSETQRNKGNFPGRFSGRQFSNSRSEMNVSTLELGDSALYLCASISIGDEQFFGPGTRLTVL.

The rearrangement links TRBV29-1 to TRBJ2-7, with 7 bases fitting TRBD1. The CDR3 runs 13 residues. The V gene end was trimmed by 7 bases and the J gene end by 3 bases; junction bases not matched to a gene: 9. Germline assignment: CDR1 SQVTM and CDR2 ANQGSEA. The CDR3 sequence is CSAEDRESYEQYF. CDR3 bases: TGCAGCGCCGAAGACAGGGAGAGCTACGAGCAGTACTTC.

The CDR3 here is CASSLDSPLAGDTDTQYF. CDR3 sequence (DNA): TGTGCCAGCAGCTTAGATTCCCCCCTAGCGGGGGACACAGATACGCAGTATTTT. V gene TRBV7-2 combines with J gene TRBJ2-3, with 10 bases lining up with TRBD2. CDR1 and CDR2 (germline): SGHTA, FQGNSA. The V gene end was trimmed by 1 base and the J gene end by 2 bases; junction bases not matched to a gene: 9. The length of the CDR3 is 18 residues.

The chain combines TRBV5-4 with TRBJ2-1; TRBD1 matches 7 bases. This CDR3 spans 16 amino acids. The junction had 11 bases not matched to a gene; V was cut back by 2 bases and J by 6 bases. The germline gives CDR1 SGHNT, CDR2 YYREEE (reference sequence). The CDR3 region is CASSFSFSTGANEQFF. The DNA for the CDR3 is TGTGCCAGCAGCTTCAGCTTTTCCACAGGGGCCAATGAGCAGTTCTTC. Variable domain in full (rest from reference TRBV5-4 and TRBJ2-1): ETGVTQSPTHLIKTRGQQVTLRCSSQSGHNTVSWYQQALGQGPQFIFQYYREEENGRGNFPPRFSGLQFPNYSSELNVNALELDDSALYLCASSFSFSTGANEQFFGPGTRLTVL.

CDR3 loop: CASSPVLGGTGNTIYF. The DNA for the CDR3 is TGTGCCAGCAGCCCTGTACTTGGGGGAACAGGAAACACCATATATTTT. V usage is TRBV7-9 and J usage is TRBJ1-3; possible D gene TRBD1, 5 bases. The CDR3 spans 16 residues. Germline assignment: CDR1 SEHNR and CDR2 FQNEAQ (reference sequence). Trimming took 5 bases from V and 4 from J, leaving 18 bases between them.

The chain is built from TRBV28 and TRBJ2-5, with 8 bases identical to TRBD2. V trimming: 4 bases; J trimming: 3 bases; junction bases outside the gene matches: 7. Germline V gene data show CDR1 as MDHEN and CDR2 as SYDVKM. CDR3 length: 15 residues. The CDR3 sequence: CASSSQTSVKETQYF. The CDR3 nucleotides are TGTGCCAGCAGTTCCCAGACTAGCGTGAAAGAGACCCAGTACTTC.

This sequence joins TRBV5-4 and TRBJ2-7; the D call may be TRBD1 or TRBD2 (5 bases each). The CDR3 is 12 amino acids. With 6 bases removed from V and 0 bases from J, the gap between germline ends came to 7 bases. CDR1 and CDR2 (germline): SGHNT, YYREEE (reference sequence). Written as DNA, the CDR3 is TGTGCCAGCAAGGGGACCTCCTACGAGCAGTACTTC. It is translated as CASKGTSYEQYF.

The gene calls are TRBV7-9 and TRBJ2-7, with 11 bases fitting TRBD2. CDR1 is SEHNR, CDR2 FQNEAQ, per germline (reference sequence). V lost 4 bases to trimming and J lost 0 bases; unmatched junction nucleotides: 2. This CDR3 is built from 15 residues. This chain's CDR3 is CASSSLAGGSYEQYF. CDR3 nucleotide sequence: TGTGCCAGCAGCTCGCTAGCGGGAGGCTCCTACGAGCAGTACTTC.

The CDR3 is CASSSTSGAYEQYF. Here the CDR3 DNA reads TGTGCCAGCAGTTCAACTAGCGGGGCCTACGAGCAGTACTTC. The V call is TRBV5-4, the J call TRBJ2-7, with TRBD2 matching over 10 bases. CDR3 length equals 14 residues. V shed 5 bases and J 2 bases; nucleotides not matched to a gene: 4. Germline values: CDR1 SGHNT, CDR2 YYREEE (reference sequence). Using reference TRBV5-4 and TRBJ2-7 for the parts outside the CDR3, the full variable domain is ETGVTQSPTHLIKTRGQQVTLRCSSQSGHNTVSWYQQALGQGPQFIFQYYREEENGRGNFPPRFSGLQFPNYSSELNVNALELDDSALYLCASSSTSGAYEQYFGPGTRLTVT.

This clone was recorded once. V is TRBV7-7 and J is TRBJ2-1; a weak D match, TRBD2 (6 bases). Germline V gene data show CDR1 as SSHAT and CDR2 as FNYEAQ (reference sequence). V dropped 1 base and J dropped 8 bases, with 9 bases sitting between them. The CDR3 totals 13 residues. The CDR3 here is CASSLGLGYEQFF. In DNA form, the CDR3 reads TGTGCCAGCAGCTTAGGACTAGGGTATGAGCAGTTCTTC.

The CDR3 loop reads CASSLSADPATIYF. CDR3 coding DNA: TGTGCCAGCAGCTTGTCAGCGGACCCAGCCACCATATATTTT. The rearrangement joins TRBV5-6 to TRBJ1-3; D gene ambiguous. V dropped 1 base and J dropped 9 bases, with 14 bases sitting between them. The CDR3 loop spans 14 amino acids. Looked up from germline, CDR1 is SGHDT and CDR2 is YYEEEE.

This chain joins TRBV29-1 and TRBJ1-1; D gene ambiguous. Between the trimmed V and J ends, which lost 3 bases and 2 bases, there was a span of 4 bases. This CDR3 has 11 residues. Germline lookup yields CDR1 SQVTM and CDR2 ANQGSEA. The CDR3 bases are TGCAGCGTTGAGTTCAACACTGAAGCTTTCTTT. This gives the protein CSVEFNTEAFF.

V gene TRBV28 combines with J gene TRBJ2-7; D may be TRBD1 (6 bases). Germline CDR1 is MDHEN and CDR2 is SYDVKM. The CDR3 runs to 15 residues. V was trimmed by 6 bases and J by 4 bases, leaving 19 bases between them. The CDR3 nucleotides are TGTGCCAGCAGCGCAACCGGGACACCACGGTACGAGCAGTACTTC. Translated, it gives CASSATGTPRYEQYF.

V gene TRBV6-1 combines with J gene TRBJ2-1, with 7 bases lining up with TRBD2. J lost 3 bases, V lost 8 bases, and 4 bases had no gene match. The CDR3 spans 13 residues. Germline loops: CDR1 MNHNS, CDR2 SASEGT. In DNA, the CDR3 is TGTGCCAGCGCGCCTAGCGGCTACAATGAGCAGTTCTTC. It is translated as CASAPSGYNEQFF.

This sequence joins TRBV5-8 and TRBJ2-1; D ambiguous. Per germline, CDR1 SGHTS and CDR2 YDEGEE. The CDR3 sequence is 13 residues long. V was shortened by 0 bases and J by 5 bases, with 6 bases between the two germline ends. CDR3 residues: CASSLVLNNEQFF. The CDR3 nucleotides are TGTGCCAGCAGCTTGGTACTAAACAATGAGCAGTTCTTC.

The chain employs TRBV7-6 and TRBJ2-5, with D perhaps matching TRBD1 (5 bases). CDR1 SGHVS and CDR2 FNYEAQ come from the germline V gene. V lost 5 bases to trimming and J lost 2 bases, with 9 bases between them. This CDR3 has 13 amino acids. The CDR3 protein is CASSDGQQETQYF. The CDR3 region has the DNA TGTGCCAGCAGCGACGGACAACAAGAGACCCAGTACTTC.

The CDR3 bases are TGTGCCAGCAGCTTGCTGAGCGGAGCCTACAATGAGCAGTTCTTC. This encodes CASSLLSGAYNEQFF. The V gene is TRBV5-6, the J gene TRBJ2-1; possible D gene TRBD2, 5 bases. This CDR3 contains 15 residues. Germline V gives CDR1 SGHDT, CDR2 YYEEEE. Trimming stripped 1 base from V and 2 bases from J, with 10 bases between.